This T cell receptor beta chain was sequenced during a study of shared clonotypes between healthy human individuals. As defined, naive CD8 cells were CD45RO-negative and positively selected for CCR7, with terminally differentiated effector memory CD45RA+ cells excluded. Losses at the gene ends were 5 bases for V and 3 bases for J; bases not matched to a gene: 7. The CDR3 spans 15 residues. Germline CDR1 reads LNHDA; CDR2 reads SQIVND (reference sequence). Study results and caveats: Around 4.7% of naive CD4 clonotypes were shared across several donors.

As concerns this clone: Its antigen remains unknown.

Sequencing used immunoSEQ multiplex PCR; TCRdb keeps in-frame clones, though not all of them. The sample carries approximately 2,200,000 clones, more than 85% recorded once. The sequence was obtained from a man younger than 30 in good health. Some clones in this sample may be carry-over from other donors' samples. Sequencing was performed on naive CD8+ T cells from PBMCs. This chain connects TRBV19 to TRBJ1-5; 7 bases map to TRBD1. CDR3 in amino acids: CASSGQVAPNQPQHF. CDR3 bases: TGTGCCAGTAGTGGACAGGTAGCCCCCAATCAGCCCCAGCATTTT.